This TCR beta chain was captured by sequencing in a study of blood T cell repertoires in COVID-19. Overall study: Samples representing acute and convalescent COVID-19 were sourced from the United States, Italy and Spain. PBMCs, B-cell-depleted T cells, or T cells were the source of the cDNA or gDNA that made up the material.

It was during active infection that Seattle patients were enrolled and then longitudinally followed. Per the authors' pipeline: Scientists estimated how many nucleated cells there were by amplifying reference gene primers. Clones were sequenced by immunoSEQ multiplex PCR, and TCRdb holds only the in-frame ones, with some missing. V, J and clone size derive from that table, while D and trimming were established from the DNA sequence. This sample yields 9,000 to 15,000 clones, of which around three quarters are seen a single time; less than 7.5% belongs to the top ten. The CDR3 sequence is 14 residues long. Germline lookup yields CDR1 SGDLS and CDR2 YYNGEE. With 4 bases clipped from V and 6 bases from J, the junction kept 3 bases outside the gene matches.

This receptor was taken from a man between 60 and 75 years old with COVID-19, enrolled during active disease. The sample consisted of peripheral blood. This chain uses TRBV9 with TRBJ2-1, with 11 bases lining up with TRBD2. This chain's CDR3 is CASSWTSGPNEQFF. The DNA for the CDR3 is TGTGCCAGCAGCTGGACTAGCGGGCCCAATGAGCAGTTCTTC.